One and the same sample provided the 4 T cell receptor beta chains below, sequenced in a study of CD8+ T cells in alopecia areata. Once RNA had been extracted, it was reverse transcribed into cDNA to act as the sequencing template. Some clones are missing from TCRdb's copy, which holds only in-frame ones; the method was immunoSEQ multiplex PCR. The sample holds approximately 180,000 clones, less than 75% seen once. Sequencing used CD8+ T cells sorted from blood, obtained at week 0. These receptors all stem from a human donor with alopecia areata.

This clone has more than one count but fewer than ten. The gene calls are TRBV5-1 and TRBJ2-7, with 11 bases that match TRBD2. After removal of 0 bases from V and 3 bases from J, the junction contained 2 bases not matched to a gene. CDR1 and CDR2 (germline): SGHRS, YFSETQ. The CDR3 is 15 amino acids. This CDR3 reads CASSLGLAGIYEQYF. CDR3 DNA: TGCGCCAGCAGCTTGGGACTAGCGGGAATCTACGAGCAGTACTTC.

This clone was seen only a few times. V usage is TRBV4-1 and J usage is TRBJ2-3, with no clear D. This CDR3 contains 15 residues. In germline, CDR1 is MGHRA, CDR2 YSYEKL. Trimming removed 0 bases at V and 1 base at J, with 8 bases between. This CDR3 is CASSQDLSCTDTQYF. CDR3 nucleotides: TGCGCCAGCAGCCAAGATCTAAGCTGCACAGATACGCAGTATTTT.

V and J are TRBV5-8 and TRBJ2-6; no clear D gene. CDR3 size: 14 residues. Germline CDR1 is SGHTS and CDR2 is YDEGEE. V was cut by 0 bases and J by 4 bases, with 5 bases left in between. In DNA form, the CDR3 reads TGTGCCAGCAGCTTGGTCGCCGGGGCCAACGTCCTGACTTTC. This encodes CASSLVAGANVLTF.

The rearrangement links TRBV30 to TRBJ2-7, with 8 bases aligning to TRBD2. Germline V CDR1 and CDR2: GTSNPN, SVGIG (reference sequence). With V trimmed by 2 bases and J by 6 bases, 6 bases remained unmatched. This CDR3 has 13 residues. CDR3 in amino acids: CAWSYGGAVEQYF. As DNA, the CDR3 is TGTGCCTGGAGTTACGGGGGGGCCGTCGAGCAGTACTTC.